This record covers a single T cell receptor beta chain. Its target is not known. TCRdb re-analysed the reads in MiXCR, keeping a single row per CDR3 protein. The sample yields more than 150,000 distinct CDR3 sequences, approximately 19% seen once. V dropped 6 bases and J dropped 3 bases, with 11 bases sitting between them. Germline CDR1 and CDR2: SQVTM and ANQGSEA. The CDR3 contains 12 residues. This entry is derived from a study of T cell repertoires in cytomegalovirus infection. At the level of the study: Both a matching HLA type and CMV infection were indicated by public TCR beta signatures. Points from the study as a whole: Ex vivo responses were dominated by HLA-C-restricted CMV-specific TCR beta clonotypes. Carriers of CMV plus the relevant HLA were identified by cumulative public TCR beta family frequency.

Source material: PBMCs. The origin of this receptor is a human donor in good health (CMV status not recorded). Some clones in this sample may be carry-over from other donors' samples. This sequence joins TRBV29-1 and TRBJ1-1; D call uncertain. The CDR3 bases are TGCAGCGTCGAATCAGCAGACACTGAAGCTTTCTTT. It translates to CSVESADTEAFF.